Below, 9 T cell receptor beta chains from the same sample are listed, as sequenced in a study of T cell repertoires in cytomegalovirus infection. TCRdb called the reads again in MiXCR, with one record for every CDR3 protein. The sample comprises 300,000 to 450,000 distinct CDR3 sequences, about a sixth of which are singletons, and roughly 9% rests with the top ten. The source material was PBMCs. These receptors were collected from a human donor in good health (CMV status not recorded). Some clones in this sample may be carry-over from other donors' samples.

V and J are TRBV10-3 and TRBJ1-1, with a weak D call TRBD1 (5 bases). The germline V gene has CDR1 ENHRY and CDR2 SYGVKD. V was cut by 2 bases and J by 1 base, with 8 bases left in between. This CDR3 is 14 amino acids long. CDR3 residues: CAISEMGTNTEAFF. The CDR3 DNA is TGTGCCATCAGTGAGATGGGGACGAACACTGAAGCTTTCTTT.

The chain couples TRBV4-1 to TRBJ1-1; D gene unclear. From germline, CDR1 is MGHRA and CDR2 YSYEKL. Trimming took 0 bases from V and 3 from J, leaving 8 bases between them. The length of the CDR3 is 14 residues. The CDR3 nucleotides read TGCGCCAGCAGCCAAGACGGGGAGTACACTGAAGCTTTCTTT. As protein: CASSQDGEYTEAFF.

The chain carries TRBV20-1 and TRBJ1-2; unclear D gene. There are 14 residues in the CDR3. CDR1 and CDR2 (germline): DFQATT, SNEGSKA (reference sequence). The V end was cut by 0 bases, the J end by 5 bases, with 13 bases between. The DNA of the CDR3 is TGCAGTGCTAGAGATTTGGGGTCGGGTTATGGCTACACCTTC. It yields the protein CSARDLGSGYGYTF.

The V gene is TRBV9, the J gene TRBJ2-3; 9 bases map to TRBD2. Trimming at V came to 4 bases and at J to 3 bases, leaving 9 bases not matched to a gene. The CDR3 loop spans 16 amino acids. Germline CDR1 reads SGDLS; CDR2 reads YYNGEE. The CDR3 here is CASSQSGRRWTDTQYF. The CDR3 coding sequence is TGTGCCAGCAGCCAAAGCGGGAGGAGATGGACAGATACGCAGTATTTT.

As regards this clonotype: This sequence may be a read error, since a much larger clone differs from it by one base. The gene calls are TRBV7-2 and TRBJ1-1, with unresolved D. Trimming removed 7 bases at V and 9 bases at J, with 18 bases between. CDR3 length: 13 amino acids. Germline V gene lookup returns CDR1 SGHTA and CDR2 FQGNSA. CDR3 coding DNA: TGTGCCAGCATCGATCCGCCCCACGGGAAAGCTTTCTTT. Its translation: CASIDPPHGKAFF.

The chain links TRBV2 to TRBJ2-4; D is undetermined. V gave up 6 bases and J gave up 8 bases, with 11 bases separating them. The CDR3 has 12 residues. Germline V gene sequence: CDR1 SNHLY, CDR2 FYNNEI. The CDR3 is CASSRTRDIQYF. CDR3 DNA: TGTGCCAGCAGCCGGACCCGGGACATTCAGTACTTC.

This clonotype was seen only a few times. The chain links TRBV5-6 to TRBJ2-2, with D hard to call. This CDR3 is 13 amino acids long. Germline CDR1 and CDR2: SGHDT and YYEEEE. The V and J ends lost 0 bases and 9 bases respectively, with 9 bases between them. The CDR3 here is CASSLEESRELFF. CDR3 DNA sequence: TGTGCCAGCAGCTTGGAGGAATCCAGGGAGCTGTTTTTT.

This clonotype was seen more than once but under ten times. The gene calls are TRBV20-1 and TRBJ2-5, with D uncertain. The CDR3 has 12 residues. Germline V gene sequence: CDR1 DFQATT, CDR2 SNEGSKA (reference sequence). V was pared by 0 bases and J by 3 bases, with 5 bases between. Here the CDR3 DNA reads TGCAGTGCTAGAGATCGCGAAGAGACCCAGTACTTC. It translates to CSARDREETQYF.

This clonotype was counted between two and nine times. DNA for the CDR3: TGTGCCAGCGGACCTCAGGGGTTTTGGACAGATACGCAGTATTTT. Residues: CASGPQGFWTDTQYF. The rearrangement uses TRBV2 and TRBJ2-3, with D possibly matching TRBD1 (6 bases). The germline V gene encodes CDR1 SNHLY and CDR2 FYNNEI. The V and J ends lost 8 bases and 3 bases respectively, with 18 bases between them. The CDR3 totals 15 residues.